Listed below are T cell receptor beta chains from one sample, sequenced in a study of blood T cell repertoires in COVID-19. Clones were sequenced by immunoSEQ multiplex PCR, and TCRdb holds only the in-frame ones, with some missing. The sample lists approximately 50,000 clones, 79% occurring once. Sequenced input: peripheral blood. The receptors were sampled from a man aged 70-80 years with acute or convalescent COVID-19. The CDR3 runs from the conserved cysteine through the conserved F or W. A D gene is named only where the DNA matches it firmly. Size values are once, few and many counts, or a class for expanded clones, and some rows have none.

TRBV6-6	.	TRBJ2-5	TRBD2	CASSGSGGAHQETQYF	TGTGCCAGCAGTGGGAGCGGGGGGGCTCACCAAGAGACCCAGTACTTC
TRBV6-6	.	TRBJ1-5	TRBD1	CASSYRGQRNQPQHF	TGTGCCAGCAGTTACCGGGGACAGCGCAATCAGCCCCAGCATTTT
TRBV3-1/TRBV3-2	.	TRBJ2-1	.	CASSQDGAPYNEQFF	TGTGCCAGCAGCCAAGATGGGGCCCCATACAATGAGCAGTTCTTC
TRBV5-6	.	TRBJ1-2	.	CASSSISIRGGYTF	TGTGCCAGCAGCTCAATATCGATCAGGGGAGGCTACACCTTC
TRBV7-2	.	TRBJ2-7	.	CASSLRYGGGGEQYF	TGTGCCAGCAGCCTAAGGTATGGGGGCGGTGGCGAGCAGTACTTC
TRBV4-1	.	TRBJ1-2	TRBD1	CASSQDDRGPLGYTF	TGCGCCAGCAGCCAAGATGACAGGGGGCCTCTTGGCTACACCTTC
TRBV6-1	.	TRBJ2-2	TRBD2	CASSGGLAAGTGELFF	TGTGCCAGCAGTGGAGGACTAGCGGCCGGCACCGGGGAGCTGTTTTTT
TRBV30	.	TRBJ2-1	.	CAWTPESRYNEQFF	TGTGCCTGGACCCCCGAAAGCCGCTACAATGAGCAGTTCTTC
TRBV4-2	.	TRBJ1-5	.	CASSQSQGLRPQHF	TGTGCCAGCAGCCAATCCCAGGGATTGAGGCCCCAGCATTTT
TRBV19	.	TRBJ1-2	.	CASSIGPGEYGYTF	TGTGCCAGTAGTATAGGTCCAGGGGAGTATGGCTACACCTTC
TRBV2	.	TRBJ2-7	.	CASTITVNEQYF	TGTGCCAGCACGATAACAGTTAACGAGCAGTACTTC
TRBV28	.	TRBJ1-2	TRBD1	CASSWGGQGYGYTF	TGTGCCAGCAGTTGGGGGGGACAGGGGTATGGCTACACCTTC
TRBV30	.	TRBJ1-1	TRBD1	CAWGQGVNTEAFF	TGTGCCTGGGGACAGGGGGTGAACACTGAAGCTTTCTTT
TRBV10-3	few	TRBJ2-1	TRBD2	CAISNFRAVGTSLFNEQFF	TGTGCCATCAGTAACTTTCGAGCTGTAGGGACTAGCCTCTTCAATGAGCAGTTCTTC
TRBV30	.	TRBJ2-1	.	CAWSVQVTEQFF	TGTGCCTGGAGTGTACAGGTAACTGAGCAGTTCTTC
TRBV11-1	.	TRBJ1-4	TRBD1	CASSPQGVREKLFF	TGTGCCAGCAGCCCACAGGGGGTGAGAGAAAAACTGTTTTTT
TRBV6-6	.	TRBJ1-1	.	CASSYPTNMNTEAFF	TGTGCCAGCAGTTACCCGACAAACATGAACACTGAAGCTTTCTTT
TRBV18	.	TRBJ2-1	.	CASSPDRNEQFF	TGTGCCAGCTCACCAGATCGGAATGAGCAGTTCTTC
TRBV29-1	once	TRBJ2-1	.	CSVSSGLPEEGQFF	TGCAGCGTTAGCTCGGGACTCCCTGAAGAGGGGCAGTTCTTC
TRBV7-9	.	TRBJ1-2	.	CASSLDFRRTF	TGTGCCAGCAGCTTAGACTTCCGAAGAACCTTC
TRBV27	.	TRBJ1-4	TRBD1	CASAPGTANEKLFF	TGTGCCAGCGCCCCCGGGACAGCTAATGAAAAACTGTTTTTT
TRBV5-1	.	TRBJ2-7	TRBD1	CASSWTGPSYEQYF	TGCGCCAGCAGCTGGACAGGACCCTCCTACGAGCAGTACTTC
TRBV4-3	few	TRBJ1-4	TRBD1	CASSQGQGEGNEKLFF	TGCGCCAGCAGCCAGGGACAGGGAGAGGGTAATGAAAAACTGTTTTTT
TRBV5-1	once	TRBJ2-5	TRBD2	CASSSGTSGGETQYF	TGCGCCAGCAGCTCGGGGACTAGTGGTGGAGAGACCCAGTACTTC
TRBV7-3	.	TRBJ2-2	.	CASSPTRENTGELFF	TGTGCCAGCAGCCCGACTAGGGAGAACACCGGGGAGCTGTTTTTT
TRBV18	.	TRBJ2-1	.	CASSPRLDEQFF	TGTGCCAGCTCACCGAGACTGGATGAGCAGTTCTTC
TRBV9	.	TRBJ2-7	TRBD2	CASSHDPGRGTIDEQYF	TGTGCCAGCAGCCACGACCCGGGGAGGGGAACGATCGACGAGCAGTACTTC
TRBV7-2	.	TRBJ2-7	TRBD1	CASSSGQGTYYEQYF	TGTGCCAGCAGCTCGGGACAGGGGACCTACTACGAGCAGTACTTC
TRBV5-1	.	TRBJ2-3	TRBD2	CASSRRVAGGPDTQYF	TGCGCCAGCAGCCGCCGGGTAGCGGGGGGGCCAGATACGCAGTATTTT
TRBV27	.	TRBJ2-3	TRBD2	CASSSGLAIAEDTQYF	TGTGCCAGCAGTTCGGGACTAGCCATAGCTGAGGATACGCAGTATTTT
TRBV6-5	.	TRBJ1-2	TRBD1	CASNPGDRASGYTF	TGTGCCAGCAATCCCGGGGACAGGGCCTCTGGCTACACCTTC
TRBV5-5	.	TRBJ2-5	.	CASSLAQGVWETQYF	TGTGCCAGCAGCTTGGCGCAGGGCGTGTGGGAGACCCAGTACTTC
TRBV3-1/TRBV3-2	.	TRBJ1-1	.	CASSQDRRDSEAFF	TGTGCCAGCAGCCAAGATCGTCGCGACAGTGAAGCTTTCTTT
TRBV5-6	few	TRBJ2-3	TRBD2	CASSSRWVAGGLGDTQYF	TGTGCCAGCAGCTCCCGATGGGTAGCGGGGGGCCTTGGAGATACGCAGTATTTT
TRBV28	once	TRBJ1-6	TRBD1	CASSQRTGEGNSPLHF	TGTGCCAGCAGCCAAAGGACAGGGGAAGGCAATTCACCCCTCCACTTT
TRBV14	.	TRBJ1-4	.	CASSQVPGKNEKLFF	TGTGCCAGCAGCCAAGTTCCAGGGAAGAATGAAAAACTGTTTTTT
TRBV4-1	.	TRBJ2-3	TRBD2	CASSQEYVAGGPDTQYF	TGCGCCAGCAGCCAAGAATACGTGGCGGGGGGTCCAGATACGCAGTATTTT
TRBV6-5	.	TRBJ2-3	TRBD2	CAVRGGIADTQYF	TGTGCCGTACGGGGGGGGATCGCAGATACGCAGTATTTT
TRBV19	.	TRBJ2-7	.	CASSPSRGGYEQYF	TGTGCCAGTAGTCCCAGTAGAGGGGGCTACGAGCAGTACTTC
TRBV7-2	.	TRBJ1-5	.	CASSARGGQNQPQHF	TGTGCCAGCAGCGCACGAGGGGGTCAAAATCAGCCCCAGCATTTT
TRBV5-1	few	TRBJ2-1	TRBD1	CASSLKLGQGAKNEQFF	TGCGCCAGCAGCTTGAAATTAGGTCAGGGGGCAAAGAACGAGCAGTTCTTC
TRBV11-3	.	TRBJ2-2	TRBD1	CASSYPRDRRDTGELFF	TGTGCCAGCAGCTATCCCCGGGACAGGCGGGACACCGGGGAGCTGTTTTTT
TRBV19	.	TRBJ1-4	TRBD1	CASSSRRGVDQEKLFF	TGTGCCAGTAGTTCCCGCAGGGGGGTGGACCAGGAAAAACTGTTTTTT
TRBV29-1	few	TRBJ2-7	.	CSVRGGFGSYEQYF	TGCAGCGTAAGGGGGGGCTTCGGGTCCTACGAGCAGTACTTC
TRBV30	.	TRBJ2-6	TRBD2	CAWSVRGVGANVLTF	TGTGCCTGGAGTGTACGGGGGGTTGGGGCCAACGTCCTGACTTTC
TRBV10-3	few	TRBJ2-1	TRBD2	CAISDKRERNEQFF	TGTGCCATCAGTGACAAGCGGGAGAGGAATGAGCAGTTCTTC
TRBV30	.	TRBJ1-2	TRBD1	CAWNRAGRGPGGYTF	TGTGCCTGGAACCGGGCGGGCAGGGGGCCAGGAGGCTACACCTTC
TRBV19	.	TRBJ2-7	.	CASSIKGQSYEQYF	TGTGCCAGTAGTATTAAAGGACAGTCCTACGAGCAGTACTTC
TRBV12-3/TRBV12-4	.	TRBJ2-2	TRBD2	CASSSGGIGELFF	TGTGCCAGCAGTTCGGGGGGAATCGGGGAGCTGTTTTTT
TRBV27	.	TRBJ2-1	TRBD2	CASSPSWTSVEQFF	TGTGCCAGCAGCCCTTCTTGGACTAGCGTTGAGCAGTTCTTC
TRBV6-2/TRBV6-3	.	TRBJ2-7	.	CASSYFQGSSYEQYF	TGTGCCAGCAGTTACTTTCAGGGGTCATCCTACGAGCAGTACTTC
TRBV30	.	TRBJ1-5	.	CAWSIRGGYQPQHF	TGTGCCTGGAGTATCCGCGGGGGGTATCAGCCCCAGCATTTT
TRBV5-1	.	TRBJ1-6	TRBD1	CASSWKIPGQGSYNSPLHF	TGCGCCAGCAGCTGGAAGATTCCGGGACAGGGGTCCTATAATTCACCCCTCCACTTT
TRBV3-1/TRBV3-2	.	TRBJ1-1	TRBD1	CASSTDRSGAEAFF	TGTGCCAGCAGCACGGACAGGTCAGGGGCTGAAGCTTTCTTT
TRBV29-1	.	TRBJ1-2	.	CSVELTVNYGYTF	TGCAGCGTTGAGTTAACAGTAAACTATGGCTACACCTTC